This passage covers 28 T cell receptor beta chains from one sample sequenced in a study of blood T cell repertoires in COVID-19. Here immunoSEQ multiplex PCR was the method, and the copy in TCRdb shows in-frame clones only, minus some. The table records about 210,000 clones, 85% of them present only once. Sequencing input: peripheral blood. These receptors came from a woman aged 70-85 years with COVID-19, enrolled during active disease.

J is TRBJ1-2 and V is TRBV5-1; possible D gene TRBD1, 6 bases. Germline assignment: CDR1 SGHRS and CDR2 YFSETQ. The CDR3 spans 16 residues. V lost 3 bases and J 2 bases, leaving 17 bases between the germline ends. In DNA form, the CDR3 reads TGCGCCAGCAGCTATTTAACCGGGACAAGCAACTATGGCTACACCTTC. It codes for CASSYLTGTSNYGYTF.

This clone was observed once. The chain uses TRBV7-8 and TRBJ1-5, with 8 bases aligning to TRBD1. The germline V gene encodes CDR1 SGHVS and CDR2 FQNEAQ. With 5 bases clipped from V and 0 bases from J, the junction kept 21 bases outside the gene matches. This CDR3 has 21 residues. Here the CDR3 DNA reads TGTGCCAGCAGCCCCAGAGGGGGCGGTGGACAGGGAGAATATAGCAATCAGCCCCAGCATTTT. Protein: CASSPRGGGGQGEYSNQPQHF.

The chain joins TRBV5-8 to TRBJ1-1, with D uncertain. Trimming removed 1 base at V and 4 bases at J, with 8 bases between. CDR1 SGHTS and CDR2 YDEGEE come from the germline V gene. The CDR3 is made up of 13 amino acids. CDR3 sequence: CASSLNPGTEAFF. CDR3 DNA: TGTGCCAGCAGCTTGAATCCGGGCACTGAAGCTTTCTTT.

DNA of the CDR3: TGTGCCAGCAGTCGGGACAACATAAACACCATATATTTT. This sequence encodes CASSRDNINTIYF. The chain uses TRBV7-2 and TRBJ1-3; D possibly corresponds to TRBD1 (6 bases). The CDR3 consists of 13 residues. Germline CDR1 and CDR2: SGHTA and FQGNSA. Trimming removed 6 bases at V and 6 bases at J, with 12 bases between.

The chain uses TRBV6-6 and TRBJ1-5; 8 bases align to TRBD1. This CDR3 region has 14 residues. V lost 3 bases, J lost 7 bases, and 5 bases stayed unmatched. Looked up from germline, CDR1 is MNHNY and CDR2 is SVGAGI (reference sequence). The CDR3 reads CASSYQGAGQPQHF. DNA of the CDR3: TGTGCCAGCAGTTATCAGGGGGCTGGACAGCCCCAGCATTTT.

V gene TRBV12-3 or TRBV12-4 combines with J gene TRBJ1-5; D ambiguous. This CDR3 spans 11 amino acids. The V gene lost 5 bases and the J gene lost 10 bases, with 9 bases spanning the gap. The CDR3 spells CASSGRGPQHF. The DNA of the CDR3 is TGTGCCAGCAGTGGCCGAGGTCCCCAGCATTTT.

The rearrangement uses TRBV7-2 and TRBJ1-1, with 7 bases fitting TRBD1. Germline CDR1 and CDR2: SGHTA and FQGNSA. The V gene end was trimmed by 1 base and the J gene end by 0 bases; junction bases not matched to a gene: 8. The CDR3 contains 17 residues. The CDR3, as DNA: TGTGCCAGCAGCTTAGTTCCCCAGGGGGGTTTGAACACTGAAGCTTTCTTT. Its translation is CASSLVPQGGLNTEAFF.

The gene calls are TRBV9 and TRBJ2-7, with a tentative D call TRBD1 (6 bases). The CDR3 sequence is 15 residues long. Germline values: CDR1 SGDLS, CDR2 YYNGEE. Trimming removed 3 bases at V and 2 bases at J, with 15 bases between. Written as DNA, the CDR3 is TGTGCCAGCAGCGGAGGGACACTAAATACCTACGAGCAGTACTTC. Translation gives CASSGGTLNTYEQYF.

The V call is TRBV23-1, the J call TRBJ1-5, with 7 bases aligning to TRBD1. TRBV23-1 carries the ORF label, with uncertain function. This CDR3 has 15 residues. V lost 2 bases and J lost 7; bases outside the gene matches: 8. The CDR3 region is CASSQRTGAQQPQHF. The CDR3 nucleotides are TGCGCCAGCAGTCAAAGGACAGGCGCTCAGCAGCCCCAGCATTTT.

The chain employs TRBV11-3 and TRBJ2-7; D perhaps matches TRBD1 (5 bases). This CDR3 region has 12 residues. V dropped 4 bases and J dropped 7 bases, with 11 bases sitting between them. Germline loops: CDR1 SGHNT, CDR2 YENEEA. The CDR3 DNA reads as TGTGCCAGCAGCTACGGACAAGTAGAGCAGTACTTC. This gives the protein CASSYGQVEQYF. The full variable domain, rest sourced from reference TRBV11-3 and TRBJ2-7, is EAGVVQSPRYKIIEKKQPVAFWCNPISGHNTLYWYLQNLGQGPELLIRYENEEAVDDSQLPKDRFSAERLKGVDSTLKIQPAELGDSAVYLCASSYGQVEQYFGPGTRLTVT.

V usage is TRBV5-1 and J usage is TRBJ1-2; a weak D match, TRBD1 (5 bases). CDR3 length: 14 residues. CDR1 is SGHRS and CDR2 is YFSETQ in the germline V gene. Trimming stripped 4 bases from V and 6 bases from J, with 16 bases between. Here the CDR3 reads CASSPQGFWNGYTF. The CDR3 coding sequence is TGCGCCAGCAGCCCTCAGGGTTTTTGGAATGGCTACACCTTC.

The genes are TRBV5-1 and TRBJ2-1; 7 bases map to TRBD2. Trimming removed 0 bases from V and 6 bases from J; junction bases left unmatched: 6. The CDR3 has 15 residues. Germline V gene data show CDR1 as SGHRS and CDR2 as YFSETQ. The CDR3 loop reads CASSLVLAALNEQFF. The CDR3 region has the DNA TGCGCCAGCAGCTTGGTCCTAGCGGCGCTCAATGAGCAGTTCTTC. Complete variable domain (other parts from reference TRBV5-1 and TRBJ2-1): KAGVTQTPRYLIKTRGQQVTLSCSPISGHRSVSWYQQTPGQGLQFLFEYFSETQRNKGNFPGRFSGRQFSNSRSEMNVSTLELGDSALYLCASSLVLAALNEQFFGPGTRLTVL.

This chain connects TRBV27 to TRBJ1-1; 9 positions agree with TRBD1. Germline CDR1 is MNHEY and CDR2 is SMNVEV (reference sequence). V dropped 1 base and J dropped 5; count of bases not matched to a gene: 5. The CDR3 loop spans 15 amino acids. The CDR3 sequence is CASSLFAQGATEAFF. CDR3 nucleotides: TGTGCCAGCAGTTTATTCGCACAGGGGGCGACTGAAGCTTTCTTT.

The CDR3 DNA sequence: TGTGCCAGCAGCTTAGACGGGACATCTGGAAACACCATATATTTT. It specifies CASSLDGTSGNTIYF. The chain recombines TRBV11-3 with TRBJ1-3, with D possibly being TRBD1 (6 bases). V dropped 0 bases and J dropped 1 base, with 7 bases sitting between them. This CDR3 is 15 amino acids long. The germline V gene has CDR1 SGHNT and CDR2 YENEEA.

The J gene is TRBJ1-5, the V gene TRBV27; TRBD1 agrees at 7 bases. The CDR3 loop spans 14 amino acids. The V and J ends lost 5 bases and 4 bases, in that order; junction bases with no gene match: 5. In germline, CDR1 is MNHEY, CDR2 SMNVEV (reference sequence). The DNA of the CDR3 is TGTGCCAGCAGTGCATACAGGGGAAATCAGCCCCAGCATTTT. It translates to CASSAYRGNQPQHF.

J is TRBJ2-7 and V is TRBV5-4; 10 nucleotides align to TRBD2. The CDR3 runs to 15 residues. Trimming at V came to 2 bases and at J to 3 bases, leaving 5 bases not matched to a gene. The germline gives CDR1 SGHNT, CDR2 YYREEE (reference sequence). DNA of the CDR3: TGTGCCAGCAGCTTTGAACTAGCGGGAAACTACGAGCAGTACTTC. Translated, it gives CASSFELAGNYEQYF.

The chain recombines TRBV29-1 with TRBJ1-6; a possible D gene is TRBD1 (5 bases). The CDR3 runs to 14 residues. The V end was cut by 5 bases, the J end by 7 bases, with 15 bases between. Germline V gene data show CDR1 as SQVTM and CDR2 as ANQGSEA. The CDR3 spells CSVPRGGDNSPLHF. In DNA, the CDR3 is TGCAGCGTTCCTCGGGGGGGGGACAATTCACCCCTCCACTTT. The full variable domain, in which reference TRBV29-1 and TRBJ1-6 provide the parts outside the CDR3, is SAVISQKPSRDICQRGTSLTIQCQVDSQVTMMFWYRQQPGQSLTLIATANQGSEATYESGFVIDKFPISRPNLTFSTLTVSNMSPEDSSIYLCSVPRGGDNSPLHFGNGTRLTVT.

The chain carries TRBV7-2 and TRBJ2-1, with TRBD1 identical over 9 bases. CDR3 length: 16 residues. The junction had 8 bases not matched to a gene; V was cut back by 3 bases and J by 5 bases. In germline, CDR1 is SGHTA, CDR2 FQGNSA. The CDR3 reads CASSFMRDRVHNEQFF. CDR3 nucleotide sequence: TGTGCCAGCAGCTTTATGCGGGACAGGGTACACAATGAGCAGTTCTTC. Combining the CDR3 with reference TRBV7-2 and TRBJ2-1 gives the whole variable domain GAGVSQSPSNKVTEKGKDVELRCDPISGHTALYWYRQSLGQGLEFLIYFQGNSAPDKSGLPSDRFSAERTGGSVSTLTIQRTQQEDSAVYLCASSFMRDRVHNEQFFGPGTRLTVL.

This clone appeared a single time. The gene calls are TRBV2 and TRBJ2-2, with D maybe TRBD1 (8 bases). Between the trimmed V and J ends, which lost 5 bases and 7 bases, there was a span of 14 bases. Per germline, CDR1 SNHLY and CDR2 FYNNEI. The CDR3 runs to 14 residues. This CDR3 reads CASSPQGGVGELFF. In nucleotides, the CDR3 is TGTGCCAGCAGTCCACAGGGGGGGGTCGGGGAGCTGTTTTTT.

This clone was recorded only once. CDR3 loop: CASERQGEQPQHF. In DNA, the CDR3 is TGTGCCAGCGAGCGACAGGGTGAACAGCCCCAGCATTTT. V is TRBV12-3 or TRBV12-4 and J is TRBJ1-5; 7 bases are a match to TRBD1. This CDR3 region has 13 residues. The ends lost 8 bases at V and 7 bases at J; junction bases unmatched: 8.

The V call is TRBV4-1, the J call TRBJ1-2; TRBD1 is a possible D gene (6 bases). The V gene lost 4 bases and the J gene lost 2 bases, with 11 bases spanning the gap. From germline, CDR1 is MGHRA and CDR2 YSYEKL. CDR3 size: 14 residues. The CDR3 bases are TGCGCCAGCAGCCCAGAGGGGGGGAACTATGGCTACACCTTC. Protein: CASSPEGGNYGYTF.

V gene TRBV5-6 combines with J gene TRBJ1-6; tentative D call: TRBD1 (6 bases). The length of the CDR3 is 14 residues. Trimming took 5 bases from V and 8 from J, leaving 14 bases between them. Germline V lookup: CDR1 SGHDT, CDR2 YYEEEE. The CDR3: CASRPTGIDSPLHF. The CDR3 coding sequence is TGTGCCAGCAGACCTACAGGGATTGATTCACCCCTCCACTTT. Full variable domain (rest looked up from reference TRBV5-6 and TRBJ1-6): DAGVTQSPTHLIKTRGQQVTLRCSPKSGHDTVSWYQQALGQGPQFIFQYYEEEERQRGNFPDRFSGHQFPNYSSELNVNALLLGDSALYLCASRPTGIDSPLHFGNGTRLTVT.

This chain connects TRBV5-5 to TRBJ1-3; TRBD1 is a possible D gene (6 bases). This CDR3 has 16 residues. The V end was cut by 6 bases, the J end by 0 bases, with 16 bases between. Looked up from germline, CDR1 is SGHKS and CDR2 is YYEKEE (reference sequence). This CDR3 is CASTSGGGGSGNTIYF. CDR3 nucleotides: TGTGCCAGCACCTCGGGAGGGGGGGGCTCTGGAAACACCATATATTTT. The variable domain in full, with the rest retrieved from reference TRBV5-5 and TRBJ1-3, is DAGVTQSPTHLIKTRGQQVTLRCSPISGHKSVSWYQQVLGQGPQFIFQYYEKEERGRGNFPDRFSARQFPNYSSELNVNALLLGDSALYLCASTSGGGGSGNTIYFGEGSWLTVV.

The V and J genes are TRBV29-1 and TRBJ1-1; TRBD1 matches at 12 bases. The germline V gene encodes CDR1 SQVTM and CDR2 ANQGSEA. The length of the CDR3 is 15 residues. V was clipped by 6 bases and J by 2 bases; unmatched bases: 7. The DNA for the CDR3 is TGCAGCGTCTCGGGACAGGGGGCGATCAACACTGAAGCTTTCTTT. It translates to CSVSGQGAINTEAFF. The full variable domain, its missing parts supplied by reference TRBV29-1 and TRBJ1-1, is SAVISQKPSRDICQRGTSLTIQCQVDSQVTMMFWYRQQPGQSLTLIATANQGSEATYESGFVIDKFPISRPNLTFSTLTVSNMSPEDSSIYLCSVSGQGAINTEAFFGQGTRLTVV.

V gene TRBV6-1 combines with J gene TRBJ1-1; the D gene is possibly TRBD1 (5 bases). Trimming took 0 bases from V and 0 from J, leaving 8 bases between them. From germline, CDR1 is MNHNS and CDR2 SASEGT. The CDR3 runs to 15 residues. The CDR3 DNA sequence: TGTGCCAGCAGTGAAGCTCGACAGTTGAACACTGAAGCTTTCTTT. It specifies CASSEARQLNTEAFF.

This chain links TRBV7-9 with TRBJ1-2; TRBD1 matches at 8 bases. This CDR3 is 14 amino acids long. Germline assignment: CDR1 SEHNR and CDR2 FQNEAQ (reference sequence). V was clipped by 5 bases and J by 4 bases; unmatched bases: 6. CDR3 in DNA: TGTGCCAGCAGCCAGAGACAGGGGTTCTATGGCTACACCTTC. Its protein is CASSQRQGFYGYTF.

The CDR3 DNA sequence: TGCGCCAGCAGCCAAAGATTTGATAGTGTGAACACTGAAGCTTTCTTT. It encodes CASSQRFDSVNTEAFF. The rearrangement uses TRBV4-1 and TRBJ1-1; D is ambiguous. Per germline, CDR1 MGHRA and CDR2 YSYEKL. The CDR3 runs to 16 residues. Deletions cut 2 bases from V and 0 bases from J, with 13 bases between.

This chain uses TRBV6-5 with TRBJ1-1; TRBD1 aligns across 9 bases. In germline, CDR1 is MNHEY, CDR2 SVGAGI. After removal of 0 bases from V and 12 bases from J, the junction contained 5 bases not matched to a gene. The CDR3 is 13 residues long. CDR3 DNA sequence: TGTGCCAGCAGTTACTCAGGACAGGGGCTGCCTTTCTTT. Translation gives CASSYSGQGLPFF.